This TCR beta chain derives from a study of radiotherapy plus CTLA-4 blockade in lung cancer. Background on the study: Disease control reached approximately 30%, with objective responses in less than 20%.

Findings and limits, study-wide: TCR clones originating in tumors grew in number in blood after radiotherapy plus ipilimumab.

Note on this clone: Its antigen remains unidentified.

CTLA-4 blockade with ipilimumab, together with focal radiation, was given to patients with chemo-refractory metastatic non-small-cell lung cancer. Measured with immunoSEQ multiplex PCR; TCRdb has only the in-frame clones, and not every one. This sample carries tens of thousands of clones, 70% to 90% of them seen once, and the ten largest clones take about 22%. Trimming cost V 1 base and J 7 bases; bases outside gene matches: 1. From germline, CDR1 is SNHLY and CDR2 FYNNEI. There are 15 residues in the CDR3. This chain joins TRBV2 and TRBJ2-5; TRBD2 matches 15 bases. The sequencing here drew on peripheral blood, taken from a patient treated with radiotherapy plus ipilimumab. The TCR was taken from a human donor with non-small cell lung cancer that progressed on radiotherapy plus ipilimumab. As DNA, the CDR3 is TGTGCCAGCAGTGAAGAGGGACTAGCGGGGGGGACCCAGTACTTC. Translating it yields CASSEEGLAGGTQYF.